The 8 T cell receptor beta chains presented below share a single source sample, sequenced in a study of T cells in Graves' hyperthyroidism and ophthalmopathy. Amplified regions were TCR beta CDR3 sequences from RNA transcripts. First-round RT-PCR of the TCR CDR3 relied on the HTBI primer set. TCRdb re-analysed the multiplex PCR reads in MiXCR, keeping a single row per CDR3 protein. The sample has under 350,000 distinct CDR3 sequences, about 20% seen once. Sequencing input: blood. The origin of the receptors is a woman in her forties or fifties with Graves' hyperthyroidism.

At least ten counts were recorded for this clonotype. The CDR3 region is CAWRTGTGFPEAFF. The CDR3 DNA reads as TGTGCCTGGAGAACCGGGACAGGGTTCCCTGAAGCTTTCTTT. The V gene is TRBV30, the J gene TRBJ1-1; 9 positions match TRBD1. CDR1 and CDR2 from the germline V gene are GTSNPN and SVGIG (reference sequence). This CDR3 region has 14 residues. V lost 3 bases and J lost 6; bases outside the gene matches: 8.

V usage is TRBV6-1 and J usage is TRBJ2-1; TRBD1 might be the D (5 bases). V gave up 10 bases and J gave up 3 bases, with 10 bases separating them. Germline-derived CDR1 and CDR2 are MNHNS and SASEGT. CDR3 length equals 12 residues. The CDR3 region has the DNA TGTGCCACCCTGCAGGGCTACAATGAGCAGTTCTTC. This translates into CATLQGYNEQFF.

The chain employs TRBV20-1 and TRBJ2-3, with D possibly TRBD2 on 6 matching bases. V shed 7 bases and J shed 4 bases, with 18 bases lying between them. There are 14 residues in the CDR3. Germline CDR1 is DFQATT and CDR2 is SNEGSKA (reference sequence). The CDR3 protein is CSGRLVGIPDTQYF. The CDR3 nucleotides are TGCAGTGGTCGACTAGTGGGGATCCCAGATACGCAGTATTTT.

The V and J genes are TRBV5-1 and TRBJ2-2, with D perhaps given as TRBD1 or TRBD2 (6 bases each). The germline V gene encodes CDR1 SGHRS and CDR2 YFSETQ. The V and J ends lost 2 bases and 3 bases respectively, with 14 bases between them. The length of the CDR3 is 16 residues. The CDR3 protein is CASSLAGGLDTGELFF. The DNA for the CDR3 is TGCGCCAGCAGCTTAGCCGGGGGCTTGGACACCGGGGAGCTGTTTTTT.

The CDR3 sequence is CASTQTRGNTEAFF. CDR3 DNA: TGTGCCAGTACCCAGACGAGGGGGAACACTGAAGCTTTCTTT. The rearrangement uses TRBV19 and TRBJ1-1, with D possibly being TRBD1 (5 bases). V shed 7 bases and J shed 1 base, with 13 bases lying between them. This CDR3 has 14 amino acids. Per germline, CDR1 LNHDA and CDR2 SQIVND (reference sequence).

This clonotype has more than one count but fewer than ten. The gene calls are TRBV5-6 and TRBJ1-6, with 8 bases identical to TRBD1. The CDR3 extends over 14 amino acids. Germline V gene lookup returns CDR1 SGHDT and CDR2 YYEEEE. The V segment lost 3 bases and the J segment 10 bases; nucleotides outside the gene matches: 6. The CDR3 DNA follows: TGTGCCAGCAGCTCCGGACAGGGTGAATCACCCCTCCACTTT. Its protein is CASSSGQGESPLHF.

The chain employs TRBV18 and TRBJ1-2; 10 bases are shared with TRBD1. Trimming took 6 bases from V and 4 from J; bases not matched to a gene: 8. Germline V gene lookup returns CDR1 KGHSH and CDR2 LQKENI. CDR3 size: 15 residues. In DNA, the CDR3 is TGTGCCAGCTCCCCTCGGGACAGGGGAACCTATGGCTACACCTTC. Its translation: CASSPRDRGTYGYTF.

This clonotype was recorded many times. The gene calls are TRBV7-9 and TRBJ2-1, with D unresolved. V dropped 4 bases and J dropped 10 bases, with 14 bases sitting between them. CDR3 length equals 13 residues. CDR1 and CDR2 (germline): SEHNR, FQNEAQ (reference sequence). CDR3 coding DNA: TGTGCCAGCAGCTCCACTCGGGCCCCGGAGCAGTTCTTC. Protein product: CASSSTRAPEQFF.